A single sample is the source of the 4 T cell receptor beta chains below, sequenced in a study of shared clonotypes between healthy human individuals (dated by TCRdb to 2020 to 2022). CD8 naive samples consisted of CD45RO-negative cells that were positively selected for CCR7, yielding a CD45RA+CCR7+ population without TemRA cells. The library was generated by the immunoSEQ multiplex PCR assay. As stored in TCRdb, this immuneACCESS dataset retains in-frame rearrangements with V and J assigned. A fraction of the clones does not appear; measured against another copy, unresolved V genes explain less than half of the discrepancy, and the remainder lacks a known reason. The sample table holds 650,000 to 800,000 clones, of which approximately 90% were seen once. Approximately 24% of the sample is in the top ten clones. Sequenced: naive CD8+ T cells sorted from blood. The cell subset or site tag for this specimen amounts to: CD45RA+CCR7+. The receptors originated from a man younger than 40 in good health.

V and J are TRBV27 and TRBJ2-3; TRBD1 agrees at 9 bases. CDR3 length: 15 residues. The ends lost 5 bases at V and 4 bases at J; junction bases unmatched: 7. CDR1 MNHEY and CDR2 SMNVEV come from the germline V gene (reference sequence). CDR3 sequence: CASSPQGQGSDTQYF. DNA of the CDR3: TGTGCCAGCAGTCCCCAGGGACAGGGATCAGATACGCAGTATTTT.

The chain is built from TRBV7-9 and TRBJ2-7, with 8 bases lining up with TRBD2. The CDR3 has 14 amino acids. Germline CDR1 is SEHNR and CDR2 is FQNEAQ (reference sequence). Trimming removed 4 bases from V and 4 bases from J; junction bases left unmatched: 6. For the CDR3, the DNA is TGTGCCAGCAGCTGGGTGGCGGGAGGTTACGAGCAGTACTTC. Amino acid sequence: CASSWVAGGYEQYF.

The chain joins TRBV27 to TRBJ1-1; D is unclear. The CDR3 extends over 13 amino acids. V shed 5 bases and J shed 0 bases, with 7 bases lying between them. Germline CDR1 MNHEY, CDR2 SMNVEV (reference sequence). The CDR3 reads CASSNFMNTEAFF. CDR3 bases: TGTGCCAGCAGTAACTTTATGAACACTGAAGCTTTCTTT.

The chain's CDR3 is CASSPLGWEGRLGELFF. Written as DNA, the CDR3 is TGTGCCAGCAGCCCCCTTGGATGGGAGGGCCGTCTCGGGGAGCTGTTTTTT. This chain connects TRBV7-9 to TRBJ2-2; 7 bases agree with TRBD2. The CDR3 sequence is 17 residues long. Per germline, CDR1 SEHNR and CDR2 FQNEAQ (reference sequence). Losses at the gene ends were 5 bases for V and 7 bases for J; bases not matched to a gene: 16.